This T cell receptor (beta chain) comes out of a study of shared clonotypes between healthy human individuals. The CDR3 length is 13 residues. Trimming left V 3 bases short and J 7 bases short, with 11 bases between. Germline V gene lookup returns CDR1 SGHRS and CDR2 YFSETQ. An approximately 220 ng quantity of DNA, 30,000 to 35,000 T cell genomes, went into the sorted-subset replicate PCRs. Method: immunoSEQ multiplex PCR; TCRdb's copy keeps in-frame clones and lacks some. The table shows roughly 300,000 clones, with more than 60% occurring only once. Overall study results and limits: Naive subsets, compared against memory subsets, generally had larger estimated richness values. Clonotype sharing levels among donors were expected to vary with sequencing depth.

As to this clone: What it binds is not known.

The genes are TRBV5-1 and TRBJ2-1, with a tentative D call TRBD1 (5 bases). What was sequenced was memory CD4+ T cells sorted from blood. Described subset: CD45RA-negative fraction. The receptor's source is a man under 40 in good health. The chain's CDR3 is CASSSQRGNEQFF. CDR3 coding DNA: TGCGCCAGCAGCTCTCAAAGGGGTAATGAGCAGTTCTTC.